This T cell receptor beta chain is drawn from a study of blood T cell repertoires in COVID-19. Across the study: The study drew acute and convalescent COVID-19 samples from the United States, Italy and Spain.

Those enrolled, adults aged about 18 to 89 years, came from 25 or so US areas. In the authors' workflow: Using reference gene primer amplification, nucleated cell counts were estimated. Libraries were prepared by immunoSEQ multiplex PCR; TCRdb keeps only in-frame clonotypes and omits some of them. V and J calls and clone size are given by that table; D and trimming were obtained from the DNA. The table has 380,000 or so clones, 88% seen once. V dropped 4 bases and J dropped 0; count of bases not matched to a gene: 10. CDR3 length equals 18 residues. Germline V gives CDR1 LGHDT, CDR2 YNNKEL (reference sequence).

The sample taken for sequencing was PBMCs or T cells enriched from blood (not recorded which). The chain is built from TRBV3-1 (or the pseudogene TRBV3-2) and TRBJ2-3; TRBD2 matches 10 bases. The sequence came from a woman under 40 with acute COVID-19. In DNA form, the CDR3 reads TGTGCCAGCAGCCCCGGGCTAGCGGGGGCCATTAGCACAGATACGCAGTATTTT. Its protein is CASSPGLAGAISTDTQYF.